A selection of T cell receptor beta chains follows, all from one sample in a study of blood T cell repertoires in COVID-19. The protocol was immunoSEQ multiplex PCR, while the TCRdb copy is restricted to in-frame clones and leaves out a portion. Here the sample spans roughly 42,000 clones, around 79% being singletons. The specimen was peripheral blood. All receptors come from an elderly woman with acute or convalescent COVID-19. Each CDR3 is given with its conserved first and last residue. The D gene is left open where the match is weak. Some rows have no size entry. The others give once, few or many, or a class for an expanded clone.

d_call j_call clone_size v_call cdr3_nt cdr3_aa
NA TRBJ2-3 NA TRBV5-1 TGCGCCAGCAGCTTCTTCCAGGGGCGAGGCACAGATACGCAGTATTTT CASSFFQGRGTDTQYF
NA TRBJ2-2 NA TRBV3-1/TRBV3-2 TGTGCCAGCAGTTTTAAGGCAGGGGGCGGGAGCACCGGGGAGCTGTTTTTT CASSFKAGGGSTGELFF
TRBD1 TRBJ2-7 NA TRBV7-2 TGTGCCAGCAGCCTCCCGGGACAGCCCTACGAGCAGTACTTC CASSLPGQPYEQYF
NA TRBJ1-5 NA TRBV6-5 TGTGCCAGCAGTTCCCCCGGCGGGCCCCAGCATTTT CASSSPGGPQHF
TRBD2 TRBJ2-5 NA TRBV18 TGTGCCAGCTCACACCGGGAGGAGAGAGAGACCCAGTACTTC CASSHREERETQYF
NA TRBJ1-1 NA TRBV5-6 TGTGCCAGCAGCTTGGATACGGGAGGGTACACTGAAGCTTTCTTT CASSLDTGGYTEAFF
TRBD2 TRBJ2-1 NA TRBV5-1 TGCGCCAGCAGCGCCGGGACTAGCGGTTACAATGAGCAGTTCTTC CASSAGTSGYNEQFF
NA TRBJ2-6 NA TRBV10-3 TGTGCCATCACAAGAGGGGGACTATCATTCCCCTCTGGGGCCAACGTCCTGACTTTC CAITRGGLSFPSGANVLTF
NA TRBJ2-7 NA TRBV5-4 TGTGCCAGCAGCCTGAGCTCCTACGAGCAGTACTTC CASSLSSYEQYF
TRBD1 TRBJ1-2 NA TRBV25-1 TGTGCCAGCAGTGAAACAGGGGGCGACTATGGCTACACCTTC CASSETGGDYGYTF
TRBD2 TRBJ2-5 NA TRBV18 TGTGCCAGCTCACGGAGTAGCGGGATAGGAGAGACCCAGTACTTC CASSRSSGIGETQYF
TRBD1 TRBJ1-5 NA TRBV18 TGTGCCAGCTCCCGCGGGACAGCCCAGCCTGGGCCCCAGCATTTT CASSRGTAQPGPQHF
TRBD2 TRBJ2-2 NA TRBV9 TGTGCCAGCAGCCACTGGGGGTCAGCGGGAGGAGGCACCGGGGAGCTGTTTTTT CASSHWGSAGGGTGELFF
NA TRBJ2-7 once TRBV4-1 TGCGCCAGCAGCCAAGATAGGGGCTCCTACGAGCAGTACTTC CASSQDRGSYEQYF
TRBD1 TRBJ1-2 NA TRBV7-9 TGTGCCAGCAGCGCAGGGACAGGGAGGAACTATGGCTACACCTTC CASSAGTGRNYGYTF
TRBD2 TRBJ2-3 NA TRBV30 TGTGCCTGGAGTGTACCGGCGGGAGCCACAGATACGCAGTATTTT CAWSVPAGATDTQYF
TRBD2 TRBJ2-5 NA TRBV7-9 TGTGCCAGCAGCTTACGAGAGCGGGATGAGACCCAGTACTTC CASSLRERDETQYF
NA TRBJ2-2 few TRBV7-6 TGTGCCAGCAGCAAAGGACAGTACACCGGGGAGCTGTTTTTT CASSKGQYTGELFF
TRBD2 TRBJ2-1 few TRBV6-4 TGTGCCAGCAGGCCCCTAGCGGGAGAGAACAATGAGCAGTTCTTC CASRPLAGENNEQFF
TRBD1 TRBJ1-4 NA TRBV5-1 TGCGCCAGCAGCTTGGGCGACAGGGTTAAAGAAAAACTGTTTTTT CASSLGDRVKEKLFF
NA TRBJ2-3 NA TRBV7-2 TGTGCCAGCACCGAGCGGTTCTCGTCAGGCGATACGCAGTATTTT CASTERFSSGDTQYF
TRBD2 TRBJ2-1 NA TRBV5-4 TGTGCCAGCAGCTCGGAAACTAGCGGGAATTACAATGAGCAGTTCTTC CASSSETSGNYNEQFF
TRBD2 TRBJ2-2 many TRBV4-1 TGCGCCAGCAGCCTTAGACTAGCTTCTAACACCGGGGAGCTGTTTTTT CASSLRLASNTGELFF
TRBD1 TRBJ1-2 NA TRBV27 TGTGCCAGCAGTTTATATACAGGGGGAGACTATGGCTACACCTTC CASSLYTGGDYGYTF
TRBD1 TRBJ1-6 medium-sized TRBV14 TGTGCCAGCAGCCAAGATTTACAGGGGCCATCCTCCTATAATTCACCCCTCCACTTT CASSQDLQGPSSYNSPLHF
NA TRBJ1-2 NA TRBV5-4 TGTGCCAGCAGCTCCCCGGACAGACTTCAAACGTATGGCTACACCTTC CASSSPDRLQTYGYTF
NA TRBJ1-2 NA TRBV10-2 TGCGCCAGCAGTGAGTCTAGCGGTAACTATGGCTACACCTTC CASSESSGNYGYTF
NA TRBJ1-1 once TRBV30 TGTGCCGGCTCGAACACTGAAGCTTTCTTT CAGSNTEAFF
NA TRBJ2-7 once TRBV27 TGTGCCAGCAGTCCAAGACAGGCATACGAGCAGTACTTC CASSPRQAYEQYF
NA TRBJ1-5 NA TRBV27 TGTGCCAGCAGGGGGCCGTTCAATCAGCCCCAGCATTTT CASRGPFNQPQHF
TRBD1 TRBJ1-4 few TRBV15 TGTGCCACCAGCAGGACAGGGTCTAATGAAAAACTGTTTTTT CATSRTGSNEKLFF
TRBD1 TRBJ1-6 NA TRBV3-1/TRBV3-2 TGTGCCAGCCGGGACAGGGCCGGAAATTCACCCCTCCACTTT CASRDRAGNSPLHF
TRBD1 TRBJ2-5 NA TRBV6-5 TGTGCCAGCAGTTACCACGGGACAGGGGGCGAGACCCAGTACTTC CASSYHGTGGETQYF
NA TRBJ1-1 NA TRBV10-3 TGTGCCATCAGTGATAATGGGGTAGCAGGGCGAAAATCTGAAGCTTTCTTT CAISDNGVAGRKSEAFF
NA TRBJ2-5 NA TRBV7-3 TGTGCCAGCAGCTTAAGACGGGAGGAGACCCAGTACTTC CASSLRREETQYF
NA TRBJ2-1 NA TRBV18 TGTGCCAGCTCACCGTCGAGGTCTACAGGGAAGGGTAATGAGCAGTTCTTC CASSPSRSTGKGNEQFF
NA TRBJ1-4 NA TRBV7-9 TGTGCCAGCAGCTTGGGAGAGGCAGCAACTAATGAAAAACTGTTTTTT CASSLGEAATNEKLFF
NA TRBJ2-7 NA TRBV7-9 TGTGCCAGCAGCCTCAACCGGGACTTCTCCTACGAGCAGTACTTC CASSLNRDFSYEQYF
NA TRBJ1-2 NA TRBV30 TGTGCCTGGATCCCACAGACTACTTATGGCTACACCTTC CAWIPQTTYGYTF
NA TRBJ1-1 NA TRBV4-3 TGCGCCAGCAGCCGAGGGGGGGACACTGAAGCTTTCTTT CASSRGGDTEAFF
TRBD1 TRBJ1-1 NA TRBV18 TGTGCCAGCTCATCGACCGGGACAGGGGACACTGAAGCTTTCTTT CASSSTGTGDTEAFF
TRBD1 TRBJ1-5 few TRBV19 TGTGCCAGTACCTCAGGGGGGATCAGTCAGCCCCAGCATTTT CASTSGGISQPQHF
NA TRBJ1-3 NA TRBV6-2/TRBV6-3 TGTGCCAGCAGCCCTACGGGGGGCTTCTCTGGAAACACCATATATTTT CASSPTGGFSGNTIYF
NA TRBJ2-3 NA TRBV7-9 TGTGCCAGCAGCTCTAGCGGCACAGATACGCAGTATTTT CASSSSGTDTQYF
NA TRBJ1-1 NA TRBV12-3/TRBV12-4 TGTGCCAGCAGTTTATTTGGGGCTCAGGCTTTCTTT CASSLFGAQAFF
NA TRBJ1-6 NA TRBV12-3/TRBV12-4 TGTGCCAGCAGCCTGAATTCACCCCTCCACTTT CASSLNSPLHF
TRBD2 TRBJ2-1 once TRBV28 TGTGCCAGTCACGGTGCCGTTAGCGGGAGCAGTGAGCAGTTCTTC CASHGAVSGSSEQFF
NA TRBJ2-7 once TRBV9 TGTGCCAGCAGCGTAGGAAACCGAGCCTACGAGCAGTACTTC CASSVGNRAYEQYF
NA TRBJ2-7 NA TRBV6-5 TGTGCCAGCAGTTCCCAATCAGGGCCAGCATCTTACGAGCAGTACTTC CASSSQSGPASYEQYF
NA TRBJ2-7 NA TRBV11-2 TGTGCCAGCAGCTTAGCCGGGTACGAGCAGTACTTC CASSLAGYEQYF